These 22 T cell receptor beta chains came from one sample sequenced in a study of human T cells and chemical hapten exposure. Regarding time point: patch test 3, about 24 weeks after DPC sensitization. The sample's treatment: therapeutic diphenylcyclopropenone sensitization with weekly scalp DPC. Via MiXCR, TCRdb re-called the RACE reads, giving one row per CDR3 protein. The repertoire consists of about 90,000 distinct CDR3 sequences, with under 13% occurring once and the leading ten covering about 1%. This specimen was whole blood, taken in connection with sensitization to the hapten diphenylcyclopropenone (DPC). These receptors all stem from a young woman with alopecia areata. Some clones in this sample may be carry-over from other donors' samples.

This clonotype was seen many times. The CDR3 reads CSARVPGRLGYTF. The CDR3, as DNA: TGCAGTGCTAGAGTCCCAGGGCGTTTAGGCTACACCTTC. The chain combines TRBV20-1 with TRBJ1-2; D is possibly TRBD1 (5 bases). This CDR3 is built from 13 residues. V was clipped by 1 base and J by 8 bases, with 14 bases between them. Germline V gene data show CDR1 as DFQATT and CDR2 as SNEGSKA (reference sequence).

This clonotype was seen only a few times. The V gene is TRBV4-1, the J gene TRBJ1-5; D gene uncertain. The V gene's germline CDR1 is MGHRA and CDR2 YSYEKL. Trimming cost V 1 base and J 3 bases, with 10 bases left between them. This CDR3 has 15 residues. The CDR3 region has the DNA TGCGCCAGCAGCCAAGTTTCGGGAAACAATCAGCCCCAGCATTTT. Amino acids: CASSQVSGNNQPQHF.

The table lists this clonotype with many counts. The rearrangement links TRBV6-1 to TRBJ1-5, with no clear D. CDR3 length: 13 residues. Between the trimmed V and J ends, which lost 2 bases and 4 bases, there was a span of 6 bases. Germline V gene data show CDR1 as MNHNS and CDR2 as SASEGT. This CDR3 reads CASSETENQPQHF. CDR3 bases: TGTGCCAGCAGTGAAACGGAGAATCAGCCCCAGCATTTT.

The V gene is TRBV18, the J gene TRBJ2-1; 13 nucleotides align to TRBD2. This CDR3 has 17 residues. Germline CDR1 and CDR2: KGHSH and LQKENI. Trimming took 3 bases from V and 4 from J; bases not matched to a gene: 6. CDR3 DNA sequence: TGTGCCAGCTCACCCGGGACTAGCGGGATCAGGTACAATGAGCAGTTCTTC. It encodes CASSPGTSGIRYNEQFF. Complete variable domain (other parts from reference TRBV18 and TRBJ2-1): NAGVMQNPRHLVRRRGQEARLRCSPMKGHSHVYWYRQLPEEGLKFMVYLQKENIIDESGMPKERFSAEFPKEGPSILRIQQVVRGDSAAYFCASSPGTSGIRYNEQFFGPGTRLTVL.

The sample holds many counts of this clonotype. The chain carries TRBV28 and TRBJ1-5; 7 bases agree with TRBD1. V lost 9 bases to trimming and J lost 1 base; unmatched junction nucleotides: 6. The CDR3 length is 14 residues. Germline loops: CDR1 MDHEN, CDR2 SYDVKM. The CDR3 DNA is TGTGCCAGTCGACAGGGAGGGAGCAATCAGCCCCAGCATTTT. Its translation: CASRQGGSNQPQHF. Full variable domain (missing parts from reference TRBV28 and TRBJ1-5): DVKVTQSSRYLVKRTGEKVFLECVQDMDHENMFWYRQDPGLGLRLIYFSYDVKMKEKGDIPEGYSVSREKKERFSLILESASTNQTSMYLCASRQGGSNQPQHFGDGTRLSIL.

This clonotype was observed a handful of times. The CDR3, as DNA: TGTGCCAGCAGGAAGGGTGGGGGACAGGGCAATCAGCCCCAGCATTTT. Translated: CASRKGGGQGNQPQHF. The rearrangement joins TRBV2 to TRBJ1-5; 8 bases match TRBD1. CDR1 and CDR2 from the germline V gene are SNHLY and FYNNEI. With V trimmed by 6 bases and J by 2 bases, 9 bases remained unmatched. The CDR3 consists of 16 residues.

This clonotype was counted many times. The chain recombines TRBV7-9 with TRBJ2-7; D not resolved. The germline V gene has CDR1 SEHNR and CDR2 FQNEAQ (reference sequence). Trimming stripped 6 bases from V and 5 bases from J, with 17 bases between. The CDR3 sequence is 14 residues long. The DNA of the CDR3 is TGTGCCAGCAGTACTGACTTAGCCGTGGACGAGCAGTACTTC. Protein: CASSTDLAVDEQYF. The full variable domain, with the rest looked up from reference TRBV7-9 and TRBJ2-7, is DTGVSQNPRHKITKRGQNVTFRCDPISEHNRLYWYRQTLGQGPEFLTYFQNEAQLEKSRLLSDRFSAERPKGSFSTLEIQRTEQGDSAMYLCASSTDLAVDEQYFGPGTRLTVT.

This clonotype was recorded many times. V and J are TRBV11-2 and TRBJ1-6; D unresolved. The germline V and J ends were trimmed by 2 bases and 5 bases, with 10 bases remaining between them. Germline V gene lookup returns CDR1 SGHAT and CDR2 FQNNGV. The CDR3 has 15 residues. The CDR3 here is CASSLREGDNSPLHF. CDR3 sequence (DNA): TGTGCCAGCAGCTTACGTGAAGGTGATAATTCACCCCTCCACTTT.

This rearrangement joins TRBV20-1 to TRBJ2-1; 9 nucleotides match TRBD2. With 4 bases clipped from V and 3 bases from J, the junction kept 4 bases outside the gene matches. Germline CDR1 DFQATT, CDR2 SNEGSKA (reference sequence). The CDR3 is 14 amino acids. The CDR3 loop reads CSAIPSGIYNEQFF. The CDR3 DNA is TGCAGTGCTATACCTAGCGGGATCTACAATGAGCAGTTCTTC.

The chain has TRBV2 and TRBJ2-1, with 13 bases fitting TRBD2. In germline, CDR1 is SNHLY, CDR2 FYNNEI. After removal of 5 bases from V and 12 bases from J, the junction contained 4 bases not matched to a gene. This CDR3 is 13 amino acids long. The CDR3: CASSTSGGAWQFF. The DNA for the CDR3 is TGTGCCAGCAGTACTAGCGGGGGGGCCTGGCAGTTCTTC. The variable domain in full, with the rest retrieved from reference TRBV2 and TRBJ2-1, is EPEVTQTPSHQVTQMGQEVILRCVPISNHLYFYWYRQILGQKVEFLVSFYNNEISEKSEIFDDQFSVERPDGSNFTLKIRSTKLEDSAMYFCASSTSGGAWQFFGPGTRLTVL.

This clonotype was recorded at least ten times. The rearrangement links TRBV6-2 or TRBV6-3 to TRBJ2-6, with D perhaps given as TRBD1 or TRBD2 (5 bases each). V shed 2 bases and J shed 2 bases, with 7 bases lying between them. CDR3 length equals 15 residues. Germline V gives CDR1 MNHEY, CDR2 SVGEGT. The CDR3 region has the DNA TGTGCCAGCAGTTACGGGGGAGCTGGGGCCAACGTCCTGACTTTC. This translates into CASSYGGAGANVLTF.

This clonotype was found many times. This chain uses TRBV6-5 with TRBJ1-1; D is perhaps TRBD1 (5 bases). The CDR3 extends over 16 amino acids. Trimming took off 0 bases at V and 5 bases at J, with 16 bases between the two ends. In germline, CDR1 is MNHEY, CDR2 SVGAGI. The CDR3 region is CASSYSKGTGWTEAFF. The CDR3 DNA reads as TGTGCCAGCAGTTACTCTAAAGGGACTGGCTGGACTGAAGCTTTCTTT.

CDR3: CASSDATGPSGNTIYF. For the CDR3, the DNA is TGTGCCAGCAGTGACGCGACAGGACCCTCTGGAAACACCATATATTTT. This chain links TRBV6-1 with TRBJ1-3; D might be TRBD1 (6 bases). Germline-derived CDR1 and CDR2 are MNHNS and SASEGT. The ends were cut back, 3 bases at V and 0 bases at J, with 12 bases in the middle. The CDR3 runs 16 residues.

This clonotype was found many times. This chain uses TRBV11-2 with TRBJ2-1, with D perhaps matching TRBD1 or TRBD2 (6 bases each). This CDR3 has 18 residues. Trimming left V 5 bases short and J 7 bases short, with 27 bases between. The germline V gene has CDR1 SGHAT and CDR2 FQNNGV. The CDR3 here is CASSVRQRGRSKVNEQFF. The CDR3 DNA follows: TGTGCCAGCAGCGTACGACAGAGGGGGAGGTCTAAAGTGAATGAGCAGTTCTTC.

This clonotype has a count of ten or more. The chain links TRBV30 to TRBJ2-3; 8 bases fit TRBD1. The CDR3 has 15 amino acids. V was pared by 4 bases and J by 0 bases, with 6 bases of the junction left unmatched. Germline V gene sequence: CDR1 GTSNPN, CDR2 SVGIG (reference sequence). DNA for the CDR3: TGTGCCTGGACCCGGGACAGGACTAGCACAGATACGCAGTATTTT. Its protein product is CAWTRDRTSTDTQYF.

This clonotype was seen at least ten times. The CDR3 spells CASRRQASDTQYF. CDR3 nucleotide sequence: TGTGCCAGCAGAAGACAGGCGTCAGATACGCAGTATTTT. V and J are TRBV6-2 or TRBV6-3 and TRBJ2-3, with D possibly being TRBD1 (6 bases). Trimming shortened V by 6 bases and J by 4 bases, and 11 bases separated the two germline ends. The germline gives CDR1 MNHEY, CDR2 SVGEGT. The CDR3 runs 13 residues.

The CDR3 DNA is TGTGCCAGCAGCTCCCGGACAGGGTTCAATGAGCAGTTCTTC. It specifies CASSSRTGFNEQFF. V usage is TRBV7-2 and J usage is TRBJ2-1; 8 bases are a match to TRBD1. V shed 4 bases, J shed 6 bases, and the junction held 5 bases outside the gene matches. Germline lookup yields CDR1 SGHTA and CDR2 FQGNSA. CDR3 size: 14 residues.

This clonotype has ten or more counts. The rearrangement links TRBV7-9 to TRBJ1-1; TRBD1 matches at 10 bases. The CDR3 length is 13 residues. V trimming: 5 bases; J trimming: 11 bases; junction bases outside the gene matches: 8. Per the germline V gene, CDR1 is SEHNR and CDR2 is FQNEAQ (reference sequence). Here the CDR3 reads CASSHRDRGLAFF. The CDR3 DNA reads as TGTGCCAGCAGCCACCGGGACAGGGGATTGGCTTTCTTT.

There are many counts of this clonotype. The chain carries TRBV7-2 and TRBJ2-5, with D tentatively TRBD1 (6 bases). Looked up from germline, CDR1 is SGHTA and CDR2 is FQGNSA. V was clipped by 5 bases and J by 2 bases, with 12 bases between them. The CDR3 is 14 amino acids. The CDR3: CASSLWTAQETQYF. DNA of the CDR3: TGTGCCAGCAGCCTCTGGACAGCGCAAGAGACCCAGTACTTC.

Many counts were recorded for this clonotype. The rearrangement links TRBV7-3 to TRBJ2-1; D not resolved. V lost 2 bases and J 0 bases, leaving 8 bases between the germline ends. This CDR3 is built from 15 residues. Germline values: CDR1 SGHTA, CDR2 FQGTGA. The CDR3 sequence is CASSLGLFSYNEQFF. The DNA for the CDR3 is TGTGCCAGCAGCTTAGGGCTGTTCTCCTACAATGAGCAGTTCTTC.

In its sample, this clonotype was seen many times. The chain has TRBV6-5 and TRBJ1-1; 9 bases are shared with TRBD1. Unmatched junction bases numbered 14, after V lost 7 bases and J lost 11 bases. Germline V gives CDR1 MNHEY, CDR2 SVGAGI. The CDR3 is 14 residues long. The CDR3 loop is CASIGTGFSTFAFF. CDR3 coding DNA: TGTGCCAGCATAGGGACAGGGTTCTCGACGTTTGCTTTCTTT.

This clonotype was observed at least ten times. The chain couples TRBV20-1 to TRBJ1-6; D possibly corresponds to TRBD1 (6 bases). Germline V CDR1 and CDR2: DFQATT, SNEGSKA (reference sequence). Trimming shortened V by 0 bases and J by 8 bases, and 11 bases separated the two germline ends. The CDR3 is 14 residues long. CDR3 in amino acids: CSARERGADSPLHF. Written as DNA, the CDR3 is TGCAGTGCTAGAGAGAGGGGGGCGGATTCACCCCTCCACTTT.